Reported below is one T cell receptor beta chain. The entry originates in a study of T cells in localized non-small cell lung cancer. Some clones are missing from TCRdb's copy, which holds only in-frame ones; the method was immunoSEQ multiplex PCR. The repertoire has some 37,000 clones, more than 85% of them found once; the top ten carry 3.5%. CDR1 and CDR2 (germline): MNHEY, SVGAGI. Trimming at V came to 5 bases and at J to 7 bases, leaving 8 bases not matched to a gene. This CDR3 spans 14 amino acids. The rearrangement uses TRBV6-5 and TRBJ1-2; 9 bases align to TRBD1. Sequenced material: peripheral blood, taken before any cancer treatment. This TCR derives from a man aged 18 to 50 with stage I lung adenocarcinoma. The CDR3 loop reads CASSPLQGASGYTF. The CDR3 DNA sequence: TGTGCCAGCAGTCCGTTACAGGGGGCGAGTGGCTACACCTTC.